Shown below are 7 T cell receptor beta chains from a single sample sequenced in a study of regulatory T cells in long-lasting Graves disease. Time point given: persistent/refractory GD, antithyroid drugs over 5 years with positive TRAb. PBMC RNA was the source of the TCR library. TCR beta libraries were built with iRepertoire HTBI primers and Arm-PCR of CDR3 regions. A single record per CDR3 protein comes from TCRdb applying MiXCR to the multiplex PCR reads. This sample carries 350,000 to 450,000 distinct CDR3 sequences, about 21% of them seen once, and the ten largest clones take roughly 13%. The material was peripheral blood mononuclear cells (PBMCs), obtained when the disease was refractory, from a patient treated with antithyroid drugs. Receptors originate from a female donor with Graves disease.

This clonotype was found a few times. This chain links TRBV28 with TRBJ1-6, with TRBD1 matching over 7 bases. The CDR3 contains 15 residues. CDR1 is MDHEN and CDR2 is SYDVKM in the germline V gene. The ends lost 6 bases at V and 9 bases at J; junction bases unmatched: 11. CDR3 residues: CASRPSGTEGSPLHF. In DNA form, the CDR3 reads TGTGCCAGCAGACCCTCCGGGACAGAGGGTTCACCCCTCCACTTT.

The chain is built from TRBV5-1 and TRBJ1-2; 8 nucleotides match TRBD1. Losses at the gene ends were 9 bases for V and 4 bases for J; bases not matched to a gene: 17. This CDR3 is built from 16 residues. CDR1 is SGHRS and CDR2 is YFSETQ in the germline V gene. This chain's CDR3 is CATSPYQGQAIYGYTF. The CDR3, as DNA: TGCGCCACCTCACCATACCAGGGACAGGCAATCTATGGCTACACCTTC.

This clonotype was recorded once. This chain joins TRBV19 and TRBJ1-4; unclear D gene. The germline gives CDR1 LNHDA, CDR2 SQIVND (reference sequence). This CDR3 contains 16 residues. The V and J ends lost 1 base and 9 bases respectively, with 18 bases between them. CDR3 bases: TGTGCCAGTAGTATAGTAGCCACCGAGGTAATGAAAAAACTGTTTTTT. Amino acids: CASSIVATEVMKKLFF.

This clonotype was counted many times. V usage is TRBV28 and J usage is TRBJ2-5; D not certain. Germline CDR1 MDHEN, CDR2 SYDVKM. The CDR3 totals 17 residues. Trimming removed 0 bases from V and 4 bases from J, with 18 bases in between. In DNA, the CDR3 is TGTGCCAGCAGTTTATGGTCACTTCTTGGGGTTGTAGAGACCCAGTACTTC. Translation: CASSLWSLLGVVETQYF.

This clonotype showed up just once. The gene calls are TRBV15 and TRBJ2-1, with D possibly TRBD1 on 5 matching bases. The CDR3 runs to 13 residues. Trimming cost V 5 bases and J 7 bases, with 12 bases left between them. In germline, CDR1 is LNHNV, CDR2 YYDKDF (reference sequence). In nucleotides, the CDR3 is TGTGCCACCAGCCGACAAGGGGAAAATGAGCAGTTCTTC. It yields the protein CATSRQGENEQFF.

This clonotype was seen repeatedly, ten times or more. J is TRBJ2-7 and V is TRBV6-1; 8 bases map to TRBD1. The V segment lost 7 bases and the J segment 3 bases; nucleotides outside the gene matches: 8. The CDR3 runs 14 residues. Germline CDR1 is MNHNS and CDR2 is SASEGT. CDR3 bases: TGTGCCAGCACCATTGGACAGGGAAACTACGAGCAGTACTTC. The encoded protein is CASTIGQGNYEQYF.

This clonotype showed up many times. V and J are TRBV28 and TRBJ2-7; 12 bases align to TRBD2. This CDR3 has 15 amino acids. CDR1 and CDR2 (germline): MDHEN, SYDVKM. Unmatched junction bases numbered 4, after V lost 3 bases and J lost 4 bases. CDR3 loop: CASSFPSGRGYEQYF. CDR3 coding DNA: TGTGCCAGCAGTTTTCCTAGCGGGAGGGGATACGAGCAGTACTTC.